The 12 T cell receptor beta chains in this list originate from one sample, sequenced in a study of spatial heterogeneity in lung cancer. Notes on the study in general: The study found that expanded intratumoral alpha and beta TCR counts tracked tumor mutation counts.

The antigens of these receptors remain unknown. Time point denoted: sample taken at primary tumor resection. TCRdb reprocessed the 5' RACE reads via MiXCR and lists one record per CDR3 protein. The table lists under 14,000 distinct CDR3 sequences, about 8% of them singletons. Sequenced here: lung tumor tissue, sampled at surgery. These receptors all stem from a female donor with early-stage non-small cell lung cancer.

This clonotype was counted between two and nine times. The V and J genes are TRBV7-8 and TRBJ1-5; D uncertain. V lost 5 bases and J lost 4, with 12 bases in between. The CDR3 length is 14 residues. Germline values: CDR1 SGHVS, CDR2 FQNEAQ. Written as DNA, the CDR3 is TGTGCCAGCAGCGACTCGGGGATGAATCAGCCCCAGCATTTT. Translated, it gives CASSDSGMNQPQHF. Drawing the rest from reference TRBV7-8 and TRBJ1-5, the complete variable domain is GAGVSQSPRYKVAKRGQDVALRCDPISGHVSLFWYQQALGQGPEFLTYFQNEAQLDKSGLPSDRFFAERPEGSVSTLKIQRTQQEDSAVYLCASSDSGMNQPQHFGDGTRLSIL.

This clonotype was seen many times. This sequence joins TRBV9 and TRBJ1-2, with D unresolved. This CDR3 is built from 17 residues. Germline V CDR1 and CDR2: SGDLS, YYNGEE. The V gene lost 2 bases and the J gene lost 4 bases, with 21 bases spanning the gap. The DNA of the CDR3 is TGTGCCAGCAGCGTCTTTGATGAGTTCCGATATGGCTATGGCTACACCTTC. Translating it yields CASSVFDEFRYGYGYTF.

The sample holds many counts of this clonotype. The rearrangement uses TRBV12-3 or TRBV12-4 and TRBJ1-2; D is unclear. CDR3 length: 14 residues. The germline V and J ends were trimmed by 4 bases and 6 bases, with 15 bases remaining between them. CDR3 in DNA: TGTGCCAGCAGTTATGTGATGGGAGTCAATGGCTACACCTTC. Its protein product is CASSYVMGVNGYTF.

This clonotype was counted between two and nine times. V is TRBV3-1 and J is TRBJ2-1; D possibly matches TRBD1 or TRBD2 (7 bases each). Germline loops: CDR1 LGHDT, CDR2 YNNKEL (reference sequence). The CDR3 is 14 amino acids. Trimming shortened V by 3 bases and J by 6 bases, and 12 bases separated the two germline ends. The CDR3 DNA reads as TGTGCCAGCAGCCATGCAGGGGGGGGCAATGAGCAGTTCTTC. Protein: CASSHAGGGNEQFF.

This clonotype was detected many times. The chain employs TRBV27 and TRBJ2-7; no firm D call. Germline assignment: CDR1 MNHEY and CDR2 SMNVEV (reference sequence). V was clipped by 4 bases and J by 2 bases, with 15 bases between them. This CDR3 is built from 15 residues. CDR3 amino acids: CASSSTRTPPYEQYF. The CDR3 DNA follows: TGTGCCAGCAGTTCCACCCGGACGCCCCCCTACGAGCAGTACTTC.

In this sample, this clonotype turned up many times. The chain carries TRBV20-1 and TRBJ1-5; D is undetermined. In germline, CDR1 is DFQATT, CDR2 SNEGSKA (reference sequence). The V end lost 3 bases, the J end lost 8 bases, and 11 bases lay between the germline ends. CDR3 length equals 12 residues. CDR3 region: CSASQGLEPQHF. The CDR3 DNA is TGCAGTGCTAGCCAAGGGCTTGAGCCCCAGCATTTT.

This clonotype was seen at least ten times. J is TRBJ2-5 and V is TRBV29-1; no firm D call. CDR3 size: 13 residues. The V end lost 3 bases, the J end lost 2 bases, and 10 bases lay between the germline ends. Germline values: CDR1 SQVTM, CDR2 ANQGSEA. Here the CDR3 DNA reads TGCAGCGTTGAGGGTATGGATCAAGAGACCCAGTACTTC. It specifies CSVEGMDQETQYF.

This clonotype was recorded at least ten times. This chain links TRBV3-1 with TRBJ2-7; D not certain. Germline V CDR1 and CDR2: LGHDT, YNNKEL (reference sequence). The CDR3 is 14 residues long. V lost 1 base and J 2 bases, leaving 9 bases between the germline ends. CDR3 amino acids: CASSQGLNTYEQYF. As DNA, the CDR3 is TGTGCCAGCAGCCAAGGATTGAATACCTACGAGCAGTACTTC.

The sample holds many counts of this clonotype. The chain combines TRBV4-1 with TRBJ1-2; 7 bases agree with TRBD1. The CDR3 is made up of 13 amino acids. V gave up 4 bases and J gave up 10 bases; unmatched junction bases: 9. The germline gives CDR1 MGHRA, CDR2 YSYEKL. The CDR3 DNA reads TGCGCCAGCAGCCCCAATCGACAGGGAAACTACACCTTC. Its protein product is CASSPNRQGNYTF.

This clonotype appeared many times. The chain links TRBV4-1 to TRBJ2-5, with 8 bases fitting TRBD2. The length of the CDR3 is 14 residues. V dropped 4 bases and J dropped 5; count of bases not matched to a gene: 6. Per germline, CDR1 MGHRA and CDR2 YSYEKL. CDR3 loop: CASSPGTSSETQYF. The CDR3 DNA is TGCGCCAGCAGCCCAGGGACTAGTAGCGAGACCCAGTACTTC.

By proportion, this clonotype is medium-sized. This chain connects TRBV29-1 to TRBJ1-1, with a possible D match to TRBD1 (6 bases). Germline lookup yields CDR1 SQVTM and CDR2 ANQGSEA. The CDR3 is 13 residues long. Trimming took off 5 bases at V and 3 bases at J, with 13 bases between the two ends. CDR3 sequence reads: CSVSLRGDTEAFF. The CDR3 DNA sequence: TGCAGCGTTTCCCTCAGGGGAGACACTGAAGCTTTCTTT.

This clonotype was seen many times. This chain uses TRBV7-2 with TRBJ2-5; D perhaps matches TRBD1 (6 bases). V lost 4 bases and J lost 2, with 14 bases in between. Germline values: CDR1 SGHTA, CDR2 FQGNSA. This CDR3 has 15 residues. CDR3 region: CASSSSGHTQETQYF. CDR3 DNA sequence: TGTGCCAGCAGCTCTTCGGGACATACTCAAGAGACCCAGTACTTC.